Listed here are 29 T cell receptor beta chains from one sample, sequenced in a study of Ad26.COV2.S vaccination and SARS-CoV-2 variants. Indicated treatment: around 19 received Ad26.COV2.S at low or high dose, single or two shots; 5 received placebo; per-sample allocation not given. Repertoires come from day 63 after the first vaccine or placebo injection. The table came from immunoSEQ multiplex PCR; TCRdb's copy has only in-frame clones and leaves some out. The repertoire includes hundreds of thousands of clones, 86% of them detected once, and around 10% sits in the top ten. The specimen was peripheral blood, collected in a trial of Ad26.COV2.S vaccine versus placebo. The source of these receptors is a person between 18 and 65 years old who received the Ad26.COV2.S COVID-19 vaccine or a placebo.

This clone was found many times. The V and J genes are TRBV4-2 and TRBJ2-1; weak D call: TRBD2 (6 bases). Per germline, CDR1 LGHNA and CDR2 YNFKEQ. V was trimmed by 0 bases and J by 8 bases, leaving 23 bases between them. This CDR3 has 18 amino acids. The CDR3 loop is CASSQEEDSGGWGDEQFF. The CDR3 coding sequence is TGTGCCAGCAGCCAAGAGGAGGATAGCGGAGGGTGGGGGGATGAGCAGTTCTTC.

The chain is built from TRBV18 and TRBJ1-1; 10 bases match TRBD1. Trimming removed 3 bases from V and 8 bases from J; junction bases left unmatched: 3. This CDR3 is 13 amino acids long. Per the germline V gene, CDR1 is KGHSH and CDR2 is LQKENI. The CDR3 DNA reads TGTGCCAGCTCACCTCGACAGGGGGCGGAAGCTTTCTTT. Its translation: CASSPRQGAEAFF.

The CDR3 spells CASSTGTASGNTIYF. CDR3 in DNA: TGTGCCAGCAGCACCGGGACAGCCTCTGGAAACACCATATATTTT. The chain carries TRBV28 and TRBJ1-3, with TRBD1 matching over 7 bases. Trimming at V came to 6 bases and at J to 0 bases, leaving 5 bases not matched to a gene. The germline gives CDR1 MDHEN, CDR2 SYDVKM. The CDR3 extends over 15 amino acids.

This sequence joins TRBV12-3 or TRBV12-4 and TRBJ1-3; 7 bases fit TRBD1. V shed 7 bases and J 1 base; nucleotides not matched to a gene: 1. CDR3 length equals 13 residues. The CDR3 reads CASIRGSGNTIYF. The CDR3 nucleotides are TGTGCCAGCATCAGGGGGTCTGGAAACACCATATATTTT.

The genes are TRBV9 and TRBJ1-2, with D possibly TRBD1 on 6 matching bases. Per the germline V gene, CDR1 is SGDLS and CDR2 is YYNGEE. CDR3 length equals 17 residues. Trimming took 4 bases from V and 0 from J, leaving 19 bases between them. CDR3 coding DNA: TGTGCCAGCAGCCCACGCGGGGGCAGGGTTGCTAACTATGGCTACACCTTC. This encodes CASSPRGGRVANYGYTF.

The genes are TRBV10-3 and TRBJ2-7, with D perhaps assigned TRBD1 or TRBD2 (5 bases each). V lost 6 bases and J lost 2, with 8 bases in between. The germline V gene encodes CDR1 ENHRY and CDR2 SYGVKD. The CDR3 has 12 residues. The CDR3 protein is CAIRGDAYEQYF. In DNA form, the CDR3 reads TGTGCCATCAGGGGGGACGCCTACGAGCAGTACTTC.

The chain is built from TRBV4-3 and TRBJ2-7, with D hard to call. Trimming shortened V by 4 bases and J by 3 bases, and 10 bases separated the two germline ends. CDR1 is LGHNA, CDR2 YSLEER, per germline. This CDR3 has 13 amino acids. CDR3 loop: CASSRDLFYEQYF. The CDR3 DNA reads TGCGCCAGCAGCCGAGACTTGTTCTACGAGCAGTACTTC.

The chain uses TRBV5-1 and TRBJ2-2; D gene uncertain. Trimming pared 5 bases from V and 3 bases from J, leaving 14 bases between. This CDR3 is built from 15 residues. Germline V lookup: CDR1 SGHRS, CDR2 YFSETQ. CDR3 sequence reads: CASRASAIDTGELFF. CDR3 DNA: TGCGCCAGCAGAGCCAGTGCGATTGACACCGGGGAGCTGTTTTTT.

The chain couples TRBV18 to TRBJ1-5; D unresolved. Germline lookup yields CDR1 KGHSH and CDR2 LQKENI. The CDR3 extends over 14 amino acids. V gave up 2 bases and J gave up 5 bases, with 10 bases separating them. CDR3 sequence (DNA): TGTGCCAGCTCACCAGGGTTTGGGGATCAGCCCCAGCATTTT. Its protein product is CASSPGFGDQPQHF.

This chain joins TRBV4-2 and TRBJ1-2; 7 bases line up with TRBD1. Germline CDR1 reads LGHNA; CDR2 reads YNFKEQ. V shed 4 bases and J 4 bases; nucleotides not matched to a gene: 6. The CDR3 loop spans 14 amino acids. For the CDR3, the DNA is TGTGCCAGCAGCCCCCTGACAGGGTCCTATGGCTACACCTTC. It is translated as CASSPLTGSYGYTF.

The V call is TRBV2, the J call TRBJ1-1; D is unresolved. In germline, CDR1 is SNHLY, CDR2 FYNNEI. CDR3 length: 16 amino acids. Trimming left V 0 bases short and J 5 bases short, with 16 bases between. CDR3 DNA sequence: TGTGCCAGCAGTGAAGCGCCGGCGTATCTGGGGACTGAAGCTTTCTTT. Amino acid sequence: CASSEAPAYLGTEAFF.

The V gene is TRBV28, the J gene TRBJ1-2; 7 bases align to TRBD1. J lost 7 bases, V lost 6 bases, and 11 bases had no gene match. The CDR3 consists of 14 residues. Looked up from germline, CDR1 is MDHEN and CDR2 is SYDVKM. The CDR3 DNA is TGTGCCAGCAGGCCCGGGACAGCCGTTACTGGCTACACCTTC. This encodes CASRPGTAVTGYTF.

The rearrangement links TRBV7-6 to TRBJ2-3, with 12 bases identical to TRBD2. V was clipped by 4 bases and J by 2 bases; unmatched bases: 4. CDR1 and CDR2 from the germline V gene are SGHVS and FNYEAQ. This CDR3 comprises 16 residues. CDR3 DNA: TGTGCCAGCAGCTCAGGACTAGCGGGACCCACAGATACGCAGTATTTT. Translation: CASSSGLAGPTDTQYF.

This rearrangement joins TRBV7-2 to TRBJ1-1, with D possibly TRBD1 on 5 matching bases. Per the germline V gene, CDR1 is SGHTA and CDR2 is FQGNSA. This CDR3 is 15 amino acids long. V was shortened by 3 bases and J by 0 bases, with 11 bases between the two germline ends. CDR3 protein: CASSLPLGVNTEAFF. The CDR3 nucleotides are TGTGCCAGCAGCTTGCCCCTGGGGGTGAACACTGAAGCTTTCTTT. Full variable domain (rest looked up from reference TRBV7-2 and TRBJ1-1): GAGVSQSPSNKVTEKGKDVELRCDPISGHTALYWYRQSLGQGLEFLIYFQGNSAPDKSGLPSDRFSAERTGGSVSTLTIQRTQQEDSAVYLCASSLPLGVNTEAFFGQGTRLTVV.

This clone was seen a single time. The chain uses TRBV6-5 and TRBJ1-2; D possibly corresponds to TRBD1 (6 bases). Germline values: CDR1 MNHEY, CDR2 SVGAGI. V was pared by 6 bases and J by 8 bases, with 19 bases between. This CDR3 region has 14 residues. CDR3 nucleotide sequence: TGTGCCAGCAGCGATACAGGGCCCCTAAGGGGCTACACCTTC. Protein: CASSDTGPLRGYTF.

J is TRBJ2-1 and V is TRBV3-1 (or the pseudogene TRBV3-2); D could derive from TRBD1 or TRBD2 (6 bases each). Trimming left V 7 bases short and J 8 bases short, with 15 bases between. CDR3 length: 13 residues. Per germline, CDR1 LGHDT and CDR2 YNNKEL (reference sequence). The DNA of the CDR3 is TGTGCCAGCAAGGGGGGACCGCAATATGAGCAGTTCTTC. Amino acid sequence: CASKGGPQYEQFF.

This clone was found once. The J gene is TRBJ1-1, the V gene TRBV6-5; 8 positions match TRBD1. V lost 7 bases, J lost 9 bases, and 7 bases stayed unmatched. CDR3 length: 12 residues. Germline V CDR1 and CDR2: MNHEY, SVGAGI. CDR3 DNA sequence: TGTGCCAGCACTCCTCCAGGGGGCCAAGCTTTCTTT. Its protein product is CASTPPGGQAFF.

J is TRBJ2-7 and V is TRBV7-9; 8 bases are a match to TRBD1. V shed 4 bases and J 0 bases; nucleotides not matched to a gene: 5. The germline CDR1 and CDR2 sequences are SEHNR and FQNEAQ (reference sequence). The CDR3 is 15 residues long. This CDR3 is CASSSPGQGSYEQYF. The CDR3 nucleotides read TGTGCCAGCAGCTCCCCCGGACAGGGCTCCTACGAGCAGTACTTC.

DNA of the CDR3: TGTGCCAGCAGCCGCCGGGGTCAGGCTCAAGAGACCCAGTACTTC. Its protein product is CASSRRGQAQETQYF. The rearrangement links TRBV5-4 to TRBJ2-5; D may be TRBD2 (5 bases). Germline lookup yields CDR1 SGHNT and CDR2 YYREEE (reference sequence). Trimming cost V 4 bases and J 2 bases, with 15 bases left between them. The CDR3 is 15 residues long.

This clone has more than one count but fewer than ten. CDR3: CASSQQRMGTSGNTGELFF. The CDR3 DNA is TGTGCCAGCAGCCAACAGAGGATGGGGACTAGCGGGAACACCGGGGAGCTGTTTTTT. This rearrangement joins TRBV4-2 to TRBJ2-2; 11 positions agree with TRBD2. CDR1 is LGHNA and CDR2 is YNFKEQ in the germline V gene. The CDR3 is 19 residues long. Trimming took 2 bases from V and 1 from J; bases not matched to a gene: 9.

This clone is labeled medium-sized. The chain is built from TRBV4-3 and TRBJ2-1; the match to TRBD2 covers 11 bases. The germline CDR1 and CDR2 sequences are LGHNA and YSLEER. The V gene end was trimmed by 1 base and the J gene end by 1 base; junction bases not matched to a gene: 6. This CDR3 spans 18 amino acids. CDR3 sequence reads: CASSQALAGEGSYNEQFF. In DNA, the CDR3 is TGCGCCAGCAGCCAAGCACTAGCGGGAGAGGGTTCCTACAATGAGCAGTTCTTC.

CDR3 nucleotide sequence: TGTGCCAGCAGCTTGCCGGCAGTCAATTCACCCCTCCACTTT. Translated, it gives CASSLPAVNSPLHF. The chain is built from TRBV5-5 and TRBJ1-6; D remains ambiguous. Germline CDR1 is SGHKS and CDR2 is YYEKEE (reference sequence). This CDR3 region has 14 residues. V was shortened by 1 base and J by 7 bases, with 9 bases between the two germline ends.

J is TRBJ2-7 and V is TRBV11-2; D is ambiguous. Germline V lookup: CDR1 SGHAT, CDR2 FQNNGV. Trimming shortened V by 5 bases and J by 2 bases, and 16 bases separated the two germline ends. The CDR3 extends over 15 amino acids. CDR3 protein: CASSPISIIAYEQYF. In DNA, the CDR3 is TGTGCCAGCAGCCCCATCTCGATTATTGCCTACGAGCAGTACTTC. Using reference TRBV11-2 and TRBJ2-7 for the parts outside the CDR3, the full variable domain is EAGVAQSPRYKIIEKRQSVAFWCNPISGHATLYWYQQILGQGPKLLIQFQNNGVVDDSQLPKDRFSAERLKGVDSTLKIQPAKLEDSAVYLCASSPISIIAYEQYFGPGTRLTVT.

The chain is built from TRBV4-2 and TRBJ2-5; D not certain. CDR1 is LGHNA, CDR2 YNFKEQ, per germline. The V end was cut by 0 bases, the J end by 3 bases, with 5 bases between. The CDR3 sequence is 13 residues long. The CDR3 DNA is TGTGCCAGCAGCCAAGATCGTAAAGAGACCCAGTACTTC. Residues: CASSQDRKETQYF.

This sequence joins TRBV27 and TRBJ1-5, with 7 bases identical to TRBD1. The junction had 9 bases not matched to a gene; V was cut back by 10 bases and J by 0 bases. The CDR3 consists of 15 residues. Germline values: CDR1 MNHEY, CDR2 SMNVEV (reference sequence). The CDR3 here is CANRDSNYSNQPQHF. Written as DNA, the CDR3 is TGTGCCAACCGGGACAGCAATTATAGCAATCAGCCCCAGCATTTT.

V usage is TRBV7-2 and J usage is TRBJ2-1; the D gene could be TRBD1 or TRBD2 (5 bases each). The CDR3 contains 15 residues. V lost 5 bases and J lost 6, with 17 bases in between. In germline, CDR1 is SGHTA, CDR2 FQGNSA. The CDR3 coding sequence is TGTGCCAGCAGCCCTAGCACCAGGGAGATCAATGAGCAGTTCTTC. Amino acid sequence: CASSPSTREINEQFF.

This clone was seen a single time. The rearrangement joins TRBV11-2 to TRBJ2-7; TRBD2 matches 13 bases. This CDR3 comprises 14 residues. With V trimmed by 5 bases and J by 2 bases, 0 bases remained unmatched. Germline V CDR1 and CDR2: SGHAT, FQNNGV. As DNA, the CDR3 is TGTGCCAGCAGCGGACTAGCGGGGGCCTACGAGCAGTACTTC. Its translation is CASSGLAGAYEQYF.

The chain has TRBV10-3 and TRBJ1-6, with D possibly matching TRBD1 (6 bases). This CDR3 spans 14 amino acids. V was pared by 9 bases and J by 0 bases, with 9 bases between. CDR1 and CDR2 (germline): ENHRY, SYGVKD. The CDR3 DNA is TGTGCCATAAGGGACAACTCCTATAATTCACCCCTCCACTTT. This translates into CAIRDNSYNSPLHF.

The chain couples TRBV28 to TRBJ2-5; D possibly corresponds to TRBD1 (6 bases). The V end lost 7 bases, the J end lost 5 bases, and 17 bases lay between the germline ends. CDR1 is MDHEN, CDR2 SYDVKM, per germline. CDR3 length: 14 residues. CDR3 DNA: TGTGCCAGCACCCCCCCAAACAGGGCGGAGACCCAGTACTTC. Its translation: CASTPPNRAETQYF.